Presented here are 5 T cell receptor beta chains from one specimen sequenced in a study of identical twins. MiXCR, applied by TCRdb to the 5' RACE reads, yields one record per CDR3 protein. The data contain under 500,000 distinct CDR3 sequences, approximately 14% of them singletons. The same data also contributed to another study, on yellow fever vaccine responses in identical twins.

The material sequenced was CD4+ T cells sorted from blood. All receptors come from a woman between 18 and 29 years old in good health.

J is TRBJ1-1 and V is TRBV7-9, with D possibly matching TRBD1 (5 bases). Germline values: CDR1 SEHNR, CDR2 FQNEAQ (reference sequence). The CDR3 length is 14 residues. Trimming removed 5 bases from V and 0 bases from J, with 10 bases in between. CDR3 protein: CASSTRQLNTEAFF. CDR3 nucleotide sequence: TGTGCCAGCAGCACCAGACAGTTGAACACTGAAGCTTTCTTT.

This rearrangement joins TRBV12-3 or TRBV12-4 to TRBJ2-3, with D perhaps TRBD2 (5 bases). The CDR3 is made up of 17 amino acids. CDR3 sequence: CTICPPIASTGTDTQYF. The CDR3 DNA follows: TGTACCATCTGTCCACCCATAGCGAGTACTGGCACAGATACGCAGTATTTT.

The rearrangement uses TRBV24-1 and TRBJ2-1; 8 bases are shared with TRBD2. V trimming: 3 bases; J trimming: 4 bases; junction bases outside the gene matches: 10. Per germline, CDR1 KGHDR and CDR2 SFDVKD. The CDR3 contains 17 residues. This CDR3 is CATSDRLAPRGYNEQFF. CDR3 in DNA: TGTGCCACCAGTGATAGACTAGCGCCCAGAGGGTACAATGAGCAGTTCTTC.

V gene TRBV28 combines with J gene TRBJ1-5, with 7 positions matching TRBD1. Germline lookup yields CDR1 MDHEN and CDR2 SYDVKM. CDR3 size: 15 residues. V gave up 5 bases and J gave up 0 bases; unmatched junction bases: 4. The CDR3 loop reads CASSRDRLSNQPQHF. CDR3 sequence (DNA): TGTGCCAGCAGTCGGGACAGACTTAGCAATCAGCCCCAGCATTTT.

In its sample, this clonotype was seen many times. The chain employs TRBV5-6 and TRBJ1-2, with 7 bases matching TRBD1. The junction had 6 bases not matched to a gene; V was cut back by 4 bases and J by 0 bases. Per germline, CDR1 SGHDT and CDR2 YYEEEE. The CDR3 covers 15 residues. The CDR3 region is CASSPVDRTNYGYTF. Here the CDR3 DNA reads TGTGCCAGCAGCCCCGTGGACAGGACTAACTATGGCTACACCTTC.